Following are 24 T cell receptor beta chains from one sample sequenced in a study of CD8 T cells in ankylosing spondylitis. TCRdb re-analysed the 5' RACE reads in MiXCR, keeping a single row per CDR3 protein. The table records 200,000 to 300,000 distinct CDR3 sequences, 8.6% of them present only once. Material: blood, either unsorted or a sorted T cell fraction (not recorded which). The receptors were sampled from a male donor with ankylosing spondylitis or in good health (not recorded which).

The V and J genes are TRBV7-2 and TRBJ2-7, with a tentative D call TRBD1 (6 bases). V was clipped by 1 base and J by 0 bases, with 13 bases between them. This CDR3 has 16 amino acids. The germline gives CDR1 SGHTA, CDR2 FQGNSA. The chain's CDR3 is CASSLGDTGYSYEQYF. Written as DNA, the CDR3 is TGTGCCAGCAGCTTAGGGGACACCGGCTACTCCTACGAGCAGTACTTC.

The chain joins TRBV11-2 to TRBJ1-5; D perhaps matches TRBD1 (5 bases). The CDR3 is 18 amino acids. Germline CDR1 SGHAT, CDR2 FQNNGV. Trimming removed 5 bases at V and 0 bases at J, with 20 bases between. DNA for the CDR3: TGTGCCAGCAGCCCAGACCCCCGCGCGGGGCTTAGCAATCAGCCCCAGCATTTT. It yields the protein CASSPDPRAGLSNQPQHF.

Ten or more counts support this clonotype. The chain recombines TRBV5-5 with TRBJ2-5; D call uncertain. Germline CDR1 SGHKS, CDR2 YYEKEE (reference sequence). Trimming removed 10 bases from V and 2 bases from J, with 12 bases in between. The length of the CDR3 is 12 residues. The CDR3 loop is CASRFTQETQYF. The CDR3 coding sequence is TGTGCCTCACGGTTTACGCAAGAGACCCAGTACTTC.

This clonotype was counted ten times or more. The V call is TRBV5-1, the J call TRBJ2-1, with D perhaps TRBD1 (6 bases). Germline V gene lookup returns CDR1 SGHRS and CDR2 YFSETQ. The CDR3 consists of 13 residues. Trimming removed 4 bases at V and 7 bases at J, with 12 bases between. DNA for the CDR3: TGCGCCAGCAGCGAAACAGGGTTAAATGAGCAGTTCTTC. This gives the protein CASSETGLNEQFF.

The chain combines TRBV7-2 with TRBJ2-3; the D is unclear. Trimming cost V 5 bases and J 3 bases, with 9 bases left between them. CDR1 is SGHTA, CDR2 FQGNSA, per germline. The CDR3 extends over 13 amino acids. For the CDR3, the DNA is TGTGCCAGCAGCCCCTCCTATACAGATACGCAGTATTTT. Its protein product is CASSPSYTDTQYF.

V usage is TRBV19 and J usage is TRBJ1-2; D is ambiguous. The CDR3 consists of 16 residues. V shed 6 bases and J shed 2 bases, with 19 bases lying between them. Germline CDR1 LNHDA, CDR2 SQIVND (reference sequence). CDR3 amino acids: CASSRKGRDGNYGYTF. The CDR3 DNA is TGTGCCAGTAGCCGCAAAGGGAGGGATGGCAACTATGGCTACACCTTC. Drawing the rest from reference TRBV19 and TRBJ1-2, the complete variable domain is DGGITQSPKYLFRKEGQNVTLSCEQNLNHDAMYWYRQDPGQGLRLIYYSQIVNDFQKGDIAEGYSVSREKKESFPLTVTSAQKNPTAFYLCASSRKGRDGNYGYTFGSGTRLTVV.

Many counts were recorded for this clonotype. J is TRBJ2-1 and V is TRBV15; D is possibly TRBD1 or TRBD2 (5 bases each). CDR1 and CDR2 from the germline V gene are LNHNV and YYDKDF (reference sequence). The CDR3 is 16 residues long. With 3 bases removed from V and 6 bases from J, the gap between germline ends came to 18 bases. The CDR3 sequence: CATSSPLGREPNEQFF. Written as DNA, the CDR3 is TGTGCCACCAGCAGCCCTCTGGGACGGGAACCCAATGAGCAGTTCTTC.

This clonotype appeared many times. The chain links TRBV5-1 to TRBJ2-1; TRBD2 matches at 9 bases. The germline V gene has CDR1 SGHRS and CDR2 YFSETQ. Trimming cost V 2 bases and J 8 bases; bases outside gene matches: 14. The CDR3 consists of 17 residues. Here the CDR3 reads CASSFATVGGGDDEQFF. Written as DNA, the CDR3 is TGCGCCAGCAGCTTTGCCACTGTCGGCGGGGGGGATGATGAGCAGTTCTTC.

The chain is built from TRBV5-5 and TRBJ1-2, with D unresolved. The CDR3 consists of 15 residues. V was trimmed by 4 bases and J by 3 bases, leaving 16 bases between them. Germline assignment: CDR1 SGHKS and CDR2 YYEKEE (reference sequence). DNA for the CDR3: TGTGCCAGCAGCCTCCCCGGAGTGGGTTACTATGGCTACACCTTC. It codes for CASSLPGVGYYGYTF. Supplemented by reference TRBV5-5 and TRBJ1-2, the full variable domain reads DAGVTQSPTHLIKTRGQQVTLRCSPISGHKSVSWYQQVLGQGPQFIFQYYEKEERGRGNFPDRFSARQFPNYSSELNVNALLLGDSALYLCASSLPGVGYYGYTFGSGTRLTVV.

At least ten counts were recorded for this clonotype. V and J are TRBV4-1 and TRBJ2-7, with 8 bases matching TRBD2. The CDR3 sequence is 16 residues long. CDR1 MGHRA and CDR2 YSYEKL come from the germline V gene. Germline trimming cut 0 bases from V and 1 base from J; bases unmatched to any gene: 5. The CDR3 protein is CASSQEWASGSYEQYF. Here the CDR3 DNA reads TGCGCCAGCAGCCAAGAATGGGCTAGCGGGTCCTACGAGCAGTACTTC.

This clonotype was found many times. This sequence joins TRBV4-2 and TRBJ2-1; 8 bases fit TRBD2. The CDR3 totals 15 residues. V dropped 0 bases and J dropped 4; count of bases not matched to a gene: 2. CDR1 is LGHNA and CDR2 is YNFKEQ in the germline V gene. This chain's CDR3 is CASSQDSGDYNEQFF. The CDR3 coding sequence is TGTGCCAGCAGCCAAGATAGCGGGGATTACAATGAGCAGTTCTTC.

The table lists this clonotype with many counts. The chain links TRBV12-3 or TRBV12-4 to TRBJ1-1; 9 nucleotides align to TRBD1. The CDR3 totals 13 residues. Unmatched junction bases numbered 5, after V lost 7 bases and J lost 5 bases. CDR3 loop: CASKWTGETEAFF. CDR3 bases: TGTGCCAGCAAGTGGACAGGGGAAACTGAAGCTTTCTTT.

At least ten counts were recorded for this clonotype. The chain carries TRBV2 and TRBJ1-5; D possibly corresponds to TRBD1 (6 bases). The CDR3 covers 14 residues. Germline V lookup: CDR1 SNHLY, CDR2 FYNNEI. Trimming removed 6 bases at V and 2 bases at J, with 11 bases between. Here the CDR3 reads CASRDSRGNQPQHF. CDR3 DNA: TGTGCCAGCAGGGACAGCCGGGGCAATCAGCCCCAGCATTTT.

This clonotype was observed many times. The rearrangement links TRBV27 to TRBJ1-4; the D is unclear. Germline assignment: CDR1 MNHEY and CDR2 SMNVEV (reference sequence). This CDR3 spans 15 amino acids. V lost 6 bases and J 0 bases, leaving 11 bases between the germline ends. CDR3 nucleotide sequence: TGTGCCAGCAGGCGTAGGGAAGCAACTAATGAAAAACTGTTTTTT. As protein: CASRRREATNEKLFF. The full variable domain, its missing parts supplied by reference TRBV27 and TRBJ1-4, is EAQVTQNPRYLITVTGKKLTVTCSQNMNHEYMSWYRQDPGLGLRQIYYSMNVEVTDKGDVPEGYKVSRKEKRNFPLILESPSPNQTSLYFCASRRREATNEKLFFGSGTQLSVL.

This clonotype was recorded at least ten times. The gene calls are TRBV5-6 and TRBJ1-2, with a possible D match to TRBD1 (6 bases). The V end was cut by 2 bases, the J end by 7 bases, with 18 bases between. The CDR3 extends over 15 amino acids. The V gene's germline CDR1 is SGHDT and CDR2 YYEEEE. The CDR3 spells CASSFGSGAGGGYTF. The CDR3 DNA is TGTGCCAGCAGCTTTGGTTCAGGGGCCGGAGGTGGCTACACCTTC.

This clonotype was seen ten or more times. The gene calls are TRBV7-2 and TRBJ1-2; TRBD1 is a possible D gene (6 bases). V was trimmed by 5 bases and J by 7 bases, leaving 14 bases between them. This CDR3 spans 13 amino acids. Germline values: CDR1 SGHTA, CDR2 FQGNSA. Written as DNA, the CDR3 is TGTGCCAGCAGCCCAACAGGGCATGGTGGCTACACCTTC. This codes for CASSPTGHGGYTF. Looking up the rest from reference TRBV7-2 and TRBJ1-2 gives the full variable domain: GAGVSQSPSNKVTEKGKDVELRCDPISGHTALYWYRQSLGQGLEFLIYFQGNSAPDKSGLPSDRFSAERTGGSVSTLTIQRTQQEDSAVYLCASSPTGHGGYTFGSGTRLTVV.

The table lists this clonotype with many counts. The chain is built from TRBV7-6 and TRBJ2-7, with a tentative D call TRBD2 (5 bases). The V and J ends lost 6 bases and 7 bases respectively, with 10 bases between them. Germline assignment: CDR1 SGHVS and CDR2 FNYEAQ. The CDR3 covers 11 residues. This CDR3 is CASRLRGEQYF. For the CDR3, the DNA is TGTGCCAGCAGGCTAAGAGGGGAGCAGTACTTC.

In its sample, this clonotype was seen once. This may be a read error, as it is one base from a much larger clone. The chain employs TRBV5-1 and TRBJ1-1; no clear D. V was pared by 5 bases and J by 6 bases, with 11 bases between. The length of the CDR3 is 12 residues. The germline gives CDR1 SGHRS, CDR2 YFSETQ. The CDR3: CASRLSGPEAFF. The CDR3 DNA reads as TGCGCCAGCAGGTTATCCGGGCCTGAAGCTTTCTTT.

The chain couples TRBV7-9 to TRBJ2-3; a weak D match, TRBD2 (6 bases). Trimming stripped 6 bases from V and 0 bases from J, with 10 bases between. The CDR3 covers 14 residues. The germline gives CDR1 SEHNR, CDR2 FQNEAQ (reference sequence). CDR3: CASRAGKSTDTQYF. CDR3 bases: TGTGCCAGCAGGGCGGGGAAAAGCACAGATACGCAGTATTTT.

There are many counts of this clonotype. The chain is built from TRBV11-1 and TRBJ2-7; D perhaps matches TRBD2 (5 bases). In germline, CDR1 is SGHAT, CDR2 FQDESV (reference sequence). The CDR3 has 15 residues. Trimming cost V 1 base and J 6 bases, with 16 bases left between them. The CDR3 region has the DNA TGTGCCAGCAGCTTAGAGCACCGGGGAGAGTCCGAGCAGTACTTC. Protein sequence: CASSLEHRGESEQYF.

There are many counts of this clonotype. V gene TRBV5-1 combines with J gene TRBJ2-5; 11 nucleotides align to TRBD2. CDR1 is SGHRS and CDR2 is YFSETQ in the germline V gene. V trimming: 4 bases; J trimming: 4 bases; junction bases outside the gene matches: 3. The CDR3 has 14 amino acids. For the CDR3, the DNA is TGCGCCAGCAGCCCTACTAGCGGGAGAGAGACCCAGTACTTC. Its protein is CASSPTSGRETQYF.

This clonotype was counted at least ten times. The CDR3 protein is CASSSGQGRDEKLFF. The CDR3 nucleotides are TGTGCCAGCAGTTCCGGACAGGGAAGAGATGAAAAACTGTTTTTT. The chain links TRBV12-3 or TRBV12-4 to TRBJ1-4; 8 bases are shared with TRBD1. This CDR3 comprises 15 residues. J gave up 6 bases and V 4 bases, and 7 bases lay outside the gene matches.

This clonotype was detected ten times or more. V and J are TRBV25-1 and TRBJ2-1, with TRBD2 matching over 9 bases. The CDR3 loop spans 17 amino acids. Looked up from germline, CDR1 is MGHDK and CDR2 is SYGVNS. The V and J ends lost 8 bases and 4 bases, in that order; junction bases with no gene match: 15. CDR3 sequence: CASAPRSSGSLYNEQFF. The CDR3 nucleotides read TGTGCCAGCGCCCCCCGAAGTAGCGGGAGTTTATACAATGAGCAGTTCTTC.

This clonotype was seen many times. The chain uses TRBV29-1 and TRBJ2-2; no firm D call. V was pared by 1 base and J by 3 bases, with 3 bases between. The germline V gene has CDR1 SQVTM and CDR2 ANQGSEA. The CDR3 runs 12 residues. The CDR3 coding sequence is TGCAGCGTTGAAGGGCACACCGGGGAGCTGTTTTTT. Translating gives CSVEGHTGELFF.